The 18 T cell receptor beta chains presented below share a single source sample, sequenced in a study of Graves' ophthalmopathy and Graves' hyperthyroidism. Transcripts of RNA were the source for amplifying TCR beta CDR3 regions. RT-PCR in the first round used HTBI primers; a second-round multiplex PCR followed. TCRdb re-derived calls from the multiplex PCR reads in MiXCR, one entry per CDR3 protein. The sample yields almost 750,000 distinct CDR3 sequences, roughly two fifths seen once. The sequenced sample was peripheral blood. These TCRs come from an adult man with Graves' ophthalmopathy.

Note on this clonotype: A much larger clone differs by one base, so this may be a read error. V gene TRBV20-1 combines with J gene TRBJ2-7; 8 bases fit TRBD2. This CDR3 has 14 residues. Germline values: CDR1 DFQATT, CDR2 SNEGSKA (reference sequence). J gave up 4 bases and V 7 bases, and 12 bases lay outside the gene matches. The CDR3: CSVLDPGRVYEQYF. CDR3 coding DNA: TGCAGTGTTCTAGATCCCGGGAGGGTGTACGAGCAGTACTTC.

This chain links TRBV10-3 with TRBJ1-1; tentatively, D is TRBD1 (6 bases). The V gene lost 7 bases and the J gene lost 4 bases, with 16 bases spanning the gap. This CDR3 is 14 amino acids long. CDR1 is ENHRY, CDR2 SYGVKD, per germline. The CDR3 reads CAIKSGTSGTEAFF. The CDR3 coding sequence is TGTGCCATCAAATCCGGGACATCAGGCACTGAAGCTTTCTTT.

This clonotype was counted between two and nine times. The chain joins TRBV7-9 to TRBJ1-6; unclear D gene. This CDR3 region has 15 residues. V was cut by 3 bases and J by 11 bases, with 17 bases left in between. The germline V gene encodes CDR1 SEHNR and CDR2 FQNEAQ (reference sequence). CDR3 DNA: TGTGCCAGCAGCTTGGCGGGCCTTTTATCGGCACCCCTCCACTTT. Its translation: CASSLAGLLSAPLHF. The full variable domain, its missing parts supplied by reference TRBV7-9 and TRBJ1-6, is DTGVSQNPRHKITKRGQNVTFRCDPISEHNRLYWYRQTLGQGPEFLTYFQNEAQLEKSRLLSDRFSAERPKGSFSTLEIQRTEQGDSAMYLCASSLAGLLSAPLHFGNGTRLTVT.

This clonotype was counted once. J is TRBJ1-4 and V is TRBV25-1; tentative D call: TRBD1 (6 bases). Germline V CDR1 and CDR2: MGHDK, SYGVNS. V was cut by 5 bases and J by 5 bases, with 27 bases left in between. The CDR3 length is 19 residues. CDR3 loop: CASSYLGYGSGQENEKLFF. The CDR3 coding sequence is TGTGCCAGCAGTTACCTCGGCTATGGTTCGGGACAAGAAAATGAAAAACTGTTTTTT.

This clonotype was recorded many times. The chain combines TRBV2 with TRBJ2-7; D perhaps matches TRBD1 (5 bases). The CDR3 has 13 amino acids. CDR1 and CDR2 (germline): SNHLY, FYNNEI. The germline V and J ends were trimmed by 6 bases and 4 bases, with 13 bases remaining between them. The CDR3 here is CASRDEDIYEQYF. The CDR3 DNA follows: TGTGCCAGCAGGGATGAGGACATTTACGAGCAGTACTTC.

This clonotype was recorded at least ten times. This chain connects TRBV10-3 to TRBJ1-5; D is uncertain. Germline CDR1 and CDR2: ENHRY and SYGVKD. Trimming took 3 bases from V and 2 from J, leaving 14 bases between them. The CDR3 loop spans 16 amino acids. CDR3 nucleotide sequence: TGTGCCATCAGTGACCCGGACCGTGGGGGCAATCAGCCCCAGCATTTT. It specifies CAISDPDRGGNQPQHF.

This clonotype was seen more than once but under ten times. The V gene is TRBV19, the J gene TRBJ1-2, with D maybe TRBD1 (6 bases). The germline V and J ends were trimmed by 5 bases and 1 base, with 20 bases remaining between them. The length of the CDR3 is 17 residues. Per germline, CDR1 LNHDA and CDR2 SQIVND (reference sequence). Here the CDR3 DNA reads TGTGCCAGTAGTTCAAAGTCAAACAGGGCCGATAACTATGGCTACACCTTC. Translated: CASSSKSNRADNYGYTF.

This chain uses TRBV25-1 with TRBJ1-1; maybe TRBD1 (5 bases). Germline-derived CDR1 and CDR2 are MGHDK and SYGVNS. The CDR3 sequence is 13 residues long. Trimming removed 8 bases at V and 1 base at J, with 11 bases between. CDR3 nucleotide sequence: TGTGCCAGCCCGGACAATAGGAACACTGAAGCTTTCTTT. Encoded protein: CASPDNRNTEAFF.

Details on this clonotype: A read error may explain this, as a much larger clone is one base away. The chain recombines TRBV2 with TRBJ2-6, with a possible D match to TRBD1 (5 bases). Germline lookup yields CDR1 SNHLY and CDR2 FYNNEI. This CDR3 is built from 14 residues. This CDR3 reads CAGRQSPGANVLTF. The CDR3 DNA reads as TGTGCCGGCAGACAGAGCCCTGGGGCCAACGTCCTGACTTTC.

The J gene is TRBJ2-7, the V gene TRBV11-1; possible D gene TRBD1, 5 bases. The DNA end lines up better with TRBJ2-1; the J call may be wrong. The CDR3 runs 12 residues. Germline assignment: CDR1 SGHAT and CDR2 FQDESV (reference sequence). CDR3 sequence reads: CASSFGANEQFF. The CDR3 DNA reads as TGTGCCAGCAGCTTTGGGGCCAATGAGCAGTTCTTC.

This clonotype was seen ten or more times. The chain joins TRBV29-1 to TRBJ2-7, with D perhaps assigned TRBD1 or TRBD2 (5 bases each). Trimming left V 6 bases short and J 2 bases short, with 11 bases between. Germline-derived CDR1 and CDR2 are SQVTM and ANQGSEA. The CDR3 consists of 12 residues. The CDR3: CSVGDGTYEQYF. The CDR3 DNA is TGCAGCGTAGGGGACGGAACCTACGAGCAGTACTTC.

This clonotype has a count of ten or more. This chain joins TRBV2 and TRBJ2-7; 8 positions agree with TRBD1. The CDR3 contains 12 residues. V dropped 6 bases and J dropped 4; count of bases not matched to a gene: 2. Germline CDR1 is SNHLY and CDR2 is FYNNEI. The CDR3 region is CASRDRDYEQYF. The CDR3 nucleotides are TGTGCCAGCAGGGACAGGGATTACGAGCAGTACTTC. Together with reference TRBV2 and TRBJ2-7, the CDR3 gives the full variable domain: EPEVTQTPSHQVTQMGQEVILRCVPISNHLYFYWYRQILGQKVEFLVSFYNNEISEKSEIFDDQFSVERPDGSNFTLKIRSTKLEDSAMYFCASRDRDYEQYFGPGTRLTVT.

In this sample, this clonotype turned up a few times. This chain connects TRBV24-1 to TRBJ1-5; TRBD1 aligns across 9 bases. CDR3 length equals 14 residues. Germline CDR1 and CDR2: KGHDR and SFDVKD. The V and J ends lost 11 bases and 9 bases, in that order; junction bases with no gene match: 13. CDR3 sequence: CASRRPDRGRPQHF. The CDR3 DNA follows: TGTGCCAGCAGACGCCCGGACAGGGGACGGCCCCAGCATTTT.

To note about this clonotype: This could be a read error, since a much larger clone is one nucleotide away. The CDR3 DNA reads TGTGCCACCAGCAGAGGCCGACAAGTCTATGGCTACACCTTC. Amino acids: CATSRGRQVYGYTF. The J gene is TRBJ1-2, the V gene TRBV15; no definite D call. The CDR3 is 14 amino acids. Germline values: CDR1 LNHNV, CDR2 YYDKDF (reference sequence). V lost 1 base to trimming and J lost 4 bases, with 10 bases between them. Drawing the rest from reference TRBV15 and TRBJ1-2, the complete variable domain is DAMVIQNPRYQVTQFGKPVTLSCSQTLNHNVMYWYQQKSSQAPKLLFHYYDKDFNNEADTPDNFQSRRPNTSFCFLDIRSPGLGDTAMYLCATSRGRQVYGYTFGSGTRLTVV.

This clonotype was seen more than once but under ten times. The chain employs TRBV20-1 and TRBJ1-4; TRBD1 might be the D (6 bases). CDR1 is DFQATT, CDR2 SNEGSKA, per germline (reference sequence). The germline V and J ends were trimmed by 7 bases and 0 bases, with 18 bases remaining between them. This CDR3 region has 16 residues. For the CDR3, the DNA is TGCAGTGTAATTCGTACAGGGATAGCAACTAATGAAAAACTGTTTTTT. It is translated as CSVIRTGIATNEKLFF.

V usage is TRBV29-1 and J usage is TRBJ1-2; maybe TRBD1 (6 bases). Per germline, CDR1 SQVTM and CDR2 ANQGSEA. This CDR3 has 14 residues. Trimming shortened V by 7 bases and J by 5 bases, and 20 bases separated the two germline ends. CDR3 loop: CSASSPGTIYGYTF. The CDR3 DNA sequence: TGCAGCGCCAGCAGCCCCGGGACAATTTATGGCTACACCTTC.

The genes are TRBV7-9 and TRBJ2-7; D gene unclear. The germline V and J ends were trimmed by 6 bases and 6 bases, with 21 bases remaining between them. Germline V gives CDR1 SEHNR, CDR2 FQNEAQ (reference sequence). The CDR3 length is 15 residues. DNA for the CDR3: TGTGCCAGCAGTTTATGGATCAGAGATTCTGGCGAGCAGTACTTC. Protein: CASSLWIRDSGEQYF.

A note on this clonotype: This may be a read error: a much more frequent sequence differs by one nucleotide. The chain uses TRBV15 and TRBJ2-7; the D is unclear. The V gene lost 0 bases and the J gene lost 0 bases, with 12 bases spanning the gap. Germline V gene lookup returns CDR1 LNHNV and CDR2 YYDKDF (reference sequence). This CDR3 has 16 amino acids. The CDR3 here is CATSRDRTITSYEQYF. Written as DNA, the CDR3 is TGTGCCACCAGCAGAGACCGGACCATAACCTCCTACGAGCAGTACTTC.